These 12 T cell receptor beta chains were all obtained from the same sample, sequenced in a study of blood T cells in healthy people across ages. A sample-barcoded 5' primer and a J-beta primer mix were used in a second PCR of roughly 7 to 11 cycles. MiXCR, run by TCRdb on the 5' RACE reads, gives a single entry per CDR3 protein. The sample shows around 1,600,000 distinct CDR3 sequences, less than 45% of them seen only once. Sequencing was performed on blood. These receptors were taken from a woman between 18 and 29 years old in good health.

The chain combines TRBV20-1 with TRBJ1-6, with D hard to call. Germline CDR1 DFQATT, CDR2 SNEGSKA (reference sequence). CDR3 length: 14 amino acids. Trimming removed 6 bases from V and 7 bases from J, with 16 bases in between. The CDR3 DNA is TGCAGTGCCACCGACCCGGCGGGCAATTCACCCCTCCACTTT. Its protein is CSATDPAGNSPLHF.

The sample holds many counts of this clonotype. The rearrangement links TRBV7-2 to TRBJ2-3; 12 bases are shared with TRBD2. The CDR3 spans 18 residues. Losses at the gene ends were 4 bases for V and 4 bases for J; bases not matched to a gene: 12. The V gene's germline CDR1 is SGHTA and CDR2 FQGNSA. The CDR3 DNA sequence: TGTGCCAGCAGCTCGACTAGCGGGGGTGGTGGTTCATCAGATACGCAGTATTTT. It is translated as CASSSTSGGGGSSDTQYF.

This rearrangement joins TRBV4-2 to TRBJ1-2; D gene uncertain. This CDR3 is 16 amino acids long. Deletions cut 4 bases from V and 8 bases from J, with 23 bases between. The germline CDR1 and CDR2 sequences are LGHNA and YNFKEQ. CDR3 sequence: CASSRRHHPESHGYTF. The CDR3 DNA is TGTGCCAGCAGCCGACGCCATCACCCAGAAAGTCACGGCTACACCTTC.

V is TRBV9 and J is TRBJ2-5; 9 nucleotides line up with TRBD2. Germline trimming cut 2 bases from V and 4 bases from J; bases unmatched to any gene: 6. CDR1 is SGDLS, CDR2 YYNGEE, per germline. This CDR3 spans 15 amino acids. CDR3 sequence: CASSVSGSFIETQYF. The DNA of the CDR3 is TGTGCCAGCAGCGTTAGCGGGAGTTTTATAGAGACCCAGTACTTC.

The rearrangement uses TRBV28 and TRBJ2-3; 7 positions match TRBD1. The CDR3 sequence is 17 residues long. Germline trimming cut 7 bases from V and 5 bases from J; bases unmatched to any gene: 18. The germline CDR1 and CDR2 sequences are MDHEN and SYDVKM. CDR3 sequence (DNA): TGTGCCAGCACCCCTTCTCTGGGTACAGGGGAGTTAGATACGCAGTATTTT. Residues: CASTPSLGTGELDTQYF.

The J gene is TRBJ1-2, the V gene TRBV6-5; 7 bases fit TRBD1. The CDR3 spans 13 residues. Germline V lookup: CDR1 MNHEY, CDR2 SVGAGI. Unmatched junction bases numbered 10, after V lost 7 bases and J lost 8 bases. The CDR3 bases are TGTGCCAGCACCCTGAGACAGGGAAACGGCTACACCTTC. Encoded protein: CASTLRQGNGYTF.

The CDR3 sequence is CASSQETSSSKNIQYF. In DNA form, the CDR3 reads TGCGCCAGCAGCCAAGAGACGAGCAGTTCCAAAAACATTCAGTACTTC. The chain has TRBV4-3 and TRBJ2-4; D uncertain. From germline, CDR1 is LGHNA and CDR2 YSLEER. Trimming cost V 0 bases and J 2 bases, with 11 bases left between them. The CDR3 spans 16 residues.

This rearrangement joins TRBV18 to TRBJ1-3, with D possibly matching TRBD1 (5 bases). Germline V gene lookup returns CDR1 KGHSH and CDR2 LQKENI. The V and J ends lost 2 bases and 0 bases respectively, with 8 bases between them. This CDR3 region has 15 residues. CDR3 nucleotide sequence: TGTGCCAGCTCACCAGGGACCGACTCTGGAAACACCATATATTTT. Its translation: CASSPGTDSGNTIYF.

A few counts support this clonotype. The chain joins TRBV20-1 to TRBJ2-1, with a possible D match to TRBD1 (6 bases). V lost 2 bases and J lost 4, with 12 bases in between. Germline CDR1 and CDR2: DFQATT and SNEGSKA (reference sequence). The CDR3 contains 14 residues. The CDR3 loop is CSARTGSRYNEQFF. The CDR3 DNA is TGCAGTGCTAGAACAGGGTCGCGTTACAATGAGCAGTTCTTC.

The chain is built from TRBV7-2 and TRBJ2-1, with D unclear. V lost 5 bases, J lost 9 bases, and 14 bases lay in between. Germline V gives CDR1 SGHTA, CDR2 FQGNSA. The CDR3 extends over 13 amino acids. In nucleotides, the CDR3 is TGTGCCAGCAGCGACCCGGAAAGTAGTGAGCAGTTCTTC. Translation: CASSDPESSEQFF.

V usage is TRBV29-1 and J usage is TRBJ2-1, with 11 bases fitting TRBD2. Germline-derived CDR1 and CDR2 are SQVTM and ANQGSEA. There are 14 residues in the CDR3. J gave up 5 bases and V 2 bases, and 2 bases lay outside the gene matches. The CDR3 spells CSVERLAGNNEQFF. The CDR3 nucleotides read TGCAGCGTTGAAAGACTAGCGGGGAACAATGAGCAGTTCTTC.

This chain connects TRBV5-1 to TRBJ1-4, with D unclear. Germline CDR1 reads SGHRS; CDR2 reads YFSETQ. V lost 4 bases to trimming and J lost 3 bases, with 13 bases between them. The CDR3 consists of 15 residues. In DNA, the CDR3 is TGCGCCAGCAGCCCCCAAGGAGGAGCTAATGAAAAACTGTTTTTT. It translates to CASSPQGGANEKLFF.